The rows below give T cell receptor beta chains drawn from one sample of a study of response to subunit inactivated influenza vaccine. TCRdb reprocessed the RT-PCR reads with MiXCR, giving one entry per CDR3 protein. The table lists 400,000 to 650,000 distinct CDR3 sequences, less than 7.5% of them singletons. Source: PBMCs from blood, taken about 24 months after vaccination. These receptors were obtained from a man between 50 and 69 years old who received an inactivated influenza vaccine. Each CDR3 is given with its conserved first and last residue. Fields, in order: V gene, J gene, clone size, D gene, CDR3 protein, CDR3 DNA. A D gene is named only where the DNA matches it firmly. The size of a clone is reported for some rows only, either as once, few or many, or as a class for expanded clones.

TRBV27,TRBJ2-2,.,.,CASTLTNGIGELFF,TGTGCCAGCACCCTGACAAATGGGATCGGGGAGCTGTTTTTT
TRBV5-1,TRBJ2-7,few,TRBD2,CASSWASGSYEQYF,TGCGCCAGCAGCTGGGCTAGCGGGAGTTACGAGCAGTACTTC
TRBV20-1,TRBJ2-2,few,TRBD2,CSARPTSGGASGELFF,TGCAGTGCTAGACCGACTAGCGGGGGGGCCTCCGGGGAGCTGTTTTTT
TRBV7-9,TRBJ1-4,.,.,CASSLSEAINEKLFF,TGTGCCAGCAGCTTAAGTGAGGCCATTAATGAAAAACTGTTTTTT
TRBV5-1,TRBJ2-3,many,.,CASSLAGVGVRDTDTQYF,TGCGCCAGCAGCTTGGCCGGCGTTGGGGTTCGTGACACAGATACGCAGTATTTT
TRBV9,TRBJ2-5,few,.,CASSVGQNQETQYF,TGTGCCAGCAGCGTAGGACAGAATCAAGAGACCCAGTACTTC
TRBV12-3/TRBV12-4,TRBJ2-7,.,TRBD2,CASSRRLGGRAPSEQYF,TGTGCCAGCAGCCGCCGGCTCGGCGGGAGGGCCCCGAGTGAGCAGTACTTC
TRBV6-1,TRBJ1-1,.,.,CASNIWGYTEAFF,TGTGCCAGCAACATTTGGGGGTACACTGAAGCTTTCTTT
TRBV5-1,TRBJ2-2,few,.,CASTPGTPDTGELFF,TGCGCCAGCACCCCCGGGACCCCGGACACCGGGGAGCTGTTTTTT
TRBV3-1,TRBJ2-5,many,TRBD2,CASSLGTSGGETQYF,TGTGCCAGCAGCCTTGGGACTAGCGGCGGGGAGACCCAGTACTTC
TRBV14,TRBJ2-7,.,.,CASSRYRATYEQYF,TGTGCCAGCAGCCGCTACAGGGCGACCTACGAGCAGTACTTC
TRBV4-1,TRBJ2-3,.,TRBD2,CASSQVGRATTSGGSGDTQYF,TGCGCCAGCAGCCAAGTTGGCAGAGCGACGACTAGCGGGGGCTCGGGTGATACGCAGTATTTT
TRBV7-8,TRBJ2-7,few,TRBD1,CASSWGQGGEQYF,TGTGCCAGCAGCTGGGGACAGGGGGGAGAGCAGTACTTC
TRBV5-1,TRBJ2-2,many,.,CASTPYGTLNTGELFF,TGCGCCAGCACCCCTTACGGGACACTGAACACCGGGGAGCTGTTTTTT
TRBV12-3/TRBV12-4,TRBJ2-2,.,TRBD2,CASSPRTSGNGELFF,TGTGCCAGCAGCCCTCGGACTAGCGGGAACGGGGAGCTGTTTTTT
TRBV12-3/TRBV12-4,TRBJ2-5,many,TRBD2,CASKAQRGGDFQETQYF,TGTGCCAGCAAAGCCCAGCGGGGGGGGGACTTTCAAGAGACCCAGTACTTC
TRBV20-1,TRBJ2-3,.,.,CSARNVGLIRGDTDTQYF,TGCAGTGCTAGAAACGTCGGGCTTATTAGGGGGGACACAGATACGCAGTATTTT
TRBV4-2,TRBJ2-3,.,TRBD2,CASSQDRAGAITDTQYF,TGTGCCAGCAGCCAAGATAGAGCGGGGGCCATCACAGATACGCAGTATTTT
TRBV4-3,TRBJ2-3,few,.,CASSQLQRTDTQYF,TGCGCCAGCAGCCAACTTCAGCGCACAGATACGCAGTATTTT
TRBV28,TRBJ2-4,.,.,CASSLRGQLRRDKNIQYF,TGTGCCAGCAGTTTACGGGGTCAGTTAAGGAGGGACAAAAACATTCAGTACTTC
TRBV14,TRBJ2-4,.,.,CASSQEGGRVIQYF,TGTGCCAGCAGCCAAGAAGGGGGGCGCGTCATTCAGTACTTC
TRBV12-3/TRBV12-4,TRBJ1-1,few,TRBD1,CASSLRGRAFF,TGTGCCAGCAGTCTCAGGGGGAGAGCTTTCTTT
TRBV6-5,TRBJ2-1,many,TRBD1,CASSQLAGTGRNEQFF,TGTGCCAGCAGTCAACTCGCCGGGACAGGACGCAATGAGCAGTTCTTC
TRBV6-1,TRBJ1-4,few,TRBD1,CASSERTGANEKLFF,TGTGCCAGCAGTGAGCGGACAGGCGCCAATGAAAAACTGTTTTTT
TRBV30,TRBJ2-1,many,.,CAWSVRGRVGTYNEQFF,TGTGCCTGGAGTGTCCGGGGCAGGGTGGGAACCTACAATGAGCAGTTCTTC
TRBV6-2/TRBV6-3,TRBJ1-5,.,.,CATKVRGSGSNQPQHF,TGTGCCACCAAAGTTAGGGGGTCGGGAAGCAATCAGCCCCAGCATTTT
TRBV7-2,TRBJ1-2,.,.,CASSLVGGRNYGYTF,TGTGCCAGCAGCTTAGTGGGGGGCAGGAACTATGGCTACACCTTC
TRBV19,TRBJ2-3,few,.,CASSTGTSGTDTQYF,TGTGCCAGTAGTACCGGGACCTCGGGCACAGATACGCAGTATTTT
TRBV6-2/TRBV6-3,TRBJ2-5,.,.,CASSYLVYTDTRGETQYF,TGTGCCAGCAGTTACCTCGTGTATACGGACACCAGGGGAGAGACCCAGTACTTC
TRBV6-1,TRBJ1-5,.,TRBD1,CASNRDRGAVSNQPQHF,TGTGCCAGTAACCGGGACAGGGGGGCCGTTAGCAATCAGCCCCAGCATTTT
TRBV5-1,TRBJ2-7,many,TRBD2,CASSSLAGGNEQYF,TGCGCCAGCAGCTCACTAGCGGGAGGTAACGAGCAGTACTTC
TRBV29-1,TRBJ1-4,many,.,CSVAESRGEKLFF,TGCAGCGTTGCCGAGTCAAGGGGTGAAAAACTGTTTTTT
TRBV7-2,TRBJ2-7,few,TRBD1,CASSNQQGYEQYF,TGTGCCAGCAGCAACCAACAGGGGTACGAGCAGTACTTC
TRBV10-1,TRBJ1-1,many,.,CASSESWGTEAFF,TGCGCCAGCAGTGAGTCGTGGGGCACTGAAGCTTTCTTT
TRBV12-3/TRBV12-4,TRBJ1-3,.,.,CASSFLGTSGRNTIYF,TGTGCCAGCAGCTTCCTCGGGACTTCCGGCCGAAACACCATATATTTT
TRBV7-2,TRBJ2-2,.,.,CASSFGLTFTGELFF,TGTGCCAGCAGCTTTGGACTTACTTTCACCGGGGAGCTGTTTTTT
TRBV15,TRBJ1-1,few,.,CATSRDVNTEAFF,TGTGCCACCAGCAGAGACGTGAACACTGAAGCTTTCTTT
TRBV29-1,TRBJ2-1,many,.,CSVLTDYNEQFF,TGCAGCGTTCTGACAGACTACAATGAGCAGTTCTTC
TRBV3-1,TRBJ2-7,many,TRBD2,CASSQGLAGDEQYF,TGTGCCAGCAGCCAAGGACTAGCGGGAGACGAGCAGTACTTC
TRBV7-2,TRBJ2-7,many,TRBD2,CASSPMGGSNYEQYF,TGTGCCAGCAGCCCTATGGGCGGGAGTAACTACGAGCAGTACTTC
TRBV20-1,TRBJ2-2,many,TRBD1,CSAPRGGGNTGELFF,TGCAGTGCACCTAGAGGGGGCGGGAACACCGGGGAGCTGTTTTTT
TRBV6-6,TRBJ1-5,few,.,CASRPGLDQPQHF,TGTGCCAGCAGACCGGGACTTGATCAGCCCCAGCATTTT
TRBV6-2/TRBV6-3,TRBJ2-3,many,.,CASREAGTGTDTQYF,TGTGCCAGCAGAGAAGCCGGGACCGGCACAGATACGCAGTATTTT
TRBV29-1,TRBJ2-1,many,TRBD1,CSVRTGGYGNEQFF,TGCAGCGTCAGGACAGGGGGCTACGGCAATGAGCAGTTCTTC
TRBV20-1,TRBJ2-3,many,.,CSASWSSTDTQYF,TGCAGTGCTTCATGGTCGAGCACAGATACGCAGTATTTT
TRBV5-1,TRBJ2-1,few,.,CASSLRARGNEQFF,TGCGCCAGCAGCTTGAGGGCTCGGGGGAATGAGCAGTTCTTC